A selection of T cell receptor beta chains follows, all from one sample in a study of blood T cell repertoires in COVID-19. Sequencing used immunoSEQ multiplex PCR; TCRdb keeps in-frame clones, though not all of them. This sample has fewer than 250,000 clones, with roughly nine tenths found just once. What was sequenced was peripheral blood. The source of these receptors is a man aged 40-55 years with acute or convalescent COVID-19. Both conserved end residues are part of each CDR3. The order of the fields is clone size, D gene, J gene, V gene, CDR3 protein, CDR3 DNA. A D gene is named only where the DNA matches it firmly. Some rows mark clone size as missing; the rest say once, few, many or name a class of expanded clone.

clone size: NA; D gene: NA; J gene: TRBJ1-2; V gene: TRBV2; CDR3 protein: CASSDSPNPNYGYTF; CDR3 DNA: TGTGCCAGCAGTGATAGTCCTAATCCTAACTATGGCTACACCTTC
clone size: NA; D gene: NA; J gene: TRBJ1-5; V gene: TRBV6-2/TRBV6-3; CDR3 protein: CASSSRETNQPQHF; CDR3 DNA: TGTGCCAGCAGTAGCCGGGAAACCAATCAGCCCCAGCATTTT
clone size: NA; D gene: NA; J gene: TRBJ2-7; V gene: TRBV27; CDR3 protein: CASSTDRRSYEQYF; CDR3 DNA: TGTGCCAGCAGTACAGACAGGCGCTCCTACGAGCAGTACTTC
clone size: NA; D gene: NA; J gene: TRBJ2-1; V gene: TRBV3-1/TRBV3-2; CDR3 protein: CASSQGSGSYNEQFF; CDR3 DNA: TGTGCCAGCAGCCAAGGGAGCGGTTCCTACAATGAGCAGTTCTTC
clone size: NA; D gene: NA; J gene: TRBJ1-2; V gene: TRBV4-1; CDR3 protein: CASSQAGLNYGYTF; CDR3 DNA: TGCGCCAGCAGCCAAGCAGGTCTTAACTATGGCTACACCTTC
clone size: NA; D gene: NA; J gene: TRBJ1-3; V gene: TRBV28; CDR3 protein: CASSLTYSGNTIYF; CDR3 DNA: TGTGCCAGCAGTTTGACATACTCTGGAAACACCATATATTTT
clone size: NA; D gene: NA; J gene: TRBJ1-5; V gene: TRBV7-3; CDR3 protein: CASSLSGGEEQPQHF; CDR3 DNA: TGTGCCAGCAGCTTAAGTGGGGGGGAGGAACAGCCCCAGCATTTT
clone size: NA; D gene: TRBD1; J gene: TRBJ1-1; V gene: TRBV4-2; CDR3 protein: CATTPGQGAEAEAFF; CDR3 DNA: TGTGCCACCACCCCGGGACAGGGGGCAGAGGCTGAAGCTTTCTTT
clone size: NA; D gene: TRBD1; J gene: TRBJ2-7; V gene: TRBV6-5; CDR3 protein: CASSYSVGTGGNEQYF; CDR3 DNA: TGTGCCAGCAGTTACTCTGTCGGGACAGGGGGCAACGAGCAGTACTTC
clone size: NA; D gene: NA; J gene: TRBJ2-7; V gene: TRBV6-5; CDR3 protein: CASSYMRGGPYEQYF; CDR3 DNA: TGTGCCAGCAGTTACATGAGGGGGGGTCCCTACGAGCAGTACTTC
clone size: NA; D gene: TRBD2; J gene: TRBJ2-3; V gene: TRBV3-1/TRBV3-2; CDR3 protein: CASSQDGLAGSTDTQYF; CDR3 DNA: TGTGCCAGCAGCCAAGATGGACTAGCGGGGAGCACAGATACGCAGTATTTT
clone size: NA; D gene: TRBD2; J gene: TRBJ2-1; V gene: TRBV6-4; CDR3 protein: CASSSNIAGDLYNEQFF; CDR3 DNA: TGTGCCAGCAGTTCTAACATAGCGGGAGACTTGTACAATGAGCAGTTCTTC
clone size: NA; D gene: NA; J gene: TRBJ1-3; V gene: TRBV13; CDR3 protein: CASSLFGASGNTIYF; CDR3 DNA: TGTGCCAGCAGCTTGTTTGGGGCCTCTGGAAACACCATATATTTT
clone size: few; D gene: NA; J gene: TRBJ1-1; V gene: TRBV7-9; CDR3 protein: CASSFGGLTEAFF; CDR3 DNA: TGTGCCAGCAGCTTTGGCGGACTGACTGAAGCTTTCTTT
clone size: NA; D gene: TRBD2; J gene: TRBJ2-3; V gene: TRBV29-1; CDR3 protein: CSVEKEVAGSTDTQYF; CDR3 DNA: TGCAGCGTTGAAAAAGAAGTAGCGGGTAGCACAGATACGCAGTATTTT
clone size: once; D gene: TRBD2; J gene: TRBJ2-3; V gene: TRBV5-1; CDR3 protein: CASSAGTSGGRTDTQYF; CDR3 DNA: TGCGCCAGCAGCGCAGGGACTAGCGGGGGGCGCACAGATACGCAGTATTTT
clone size: once; D gene: NA; J gene: TRBJ2-1; V gene: TRBV19; CDR3 protein: CASSTTLVAHYNEQFF; CDR3 DNA: TGTGCCAGTAGTACCACGTTGGTAGCGCACTACAATGAGCAGTTCTTC
clone size: few; D gene: NA; J gene: TRBJ2-3; V gene: TRBV20-1; CDR3 protein: CSASSQTRSTDTQYF; CDR3 DNA: TGCAGTGCTAGTTCCCAGACTCGTAGCACAGATACGCAGTATTTT
clone size: NA; D gene: TRBD1; J gene: TRBJ1-6; V gene: TRBV2; CDR3 protein: CAGLWDSRSPLHF; CDR3 DNA: TGTGCCGGCCTATGGGACAGCCGTTCACCCCTCCACTTT
clone size: NA; D gene: NA; J gene: TRBJ1-4; V gene: TRBV15; CDR3 protein: CATSRPQGRNEKLFF; CDR3 DNA: TGTGCCACCAGCAGGCCCCAGGGGCGGAATGAAAAACTGTTTTTT
clone size: few; D gene: TRBD2; J gene: TRBJ2-1; V gene: TRBV7-2; CDR3 protein: CASSPGLAGVDNEQFF; CDR3 DNA: TGTGCCAGCAGCCCGGGACTAGCGGGGGTGGACAATGAGCAGTTCTTC
clone size: NA; D gene: NA; J gene: TRBJ2-5; V gene: TRBV3-1/TRBV3-2; CDR3 protein: CASRLQETQYF; CDR3 DNA: TGTGCCAGCAGACTACAAGAGACCCAGTACTTC
clone size: NA; D gene: TRBD2; J gene: TRBJ2-3; V gene: TRBV6-2/TRBV6-3; CDR3 protein: CASSYPSRLAGGVGTDTQYF; CDR3 DNA: TGTGCCAGCAGTTACCCATCCCGACTAGCGGGAGGTGTGGGCACAGATACGCAGTATTTT
clone size: few; D gene: NA; J gene: TRBJ1-4; V gene: TRBV5-8; CDR3 protein: CASSLGQAEKLFF; CDR3 DNA: TGTGCCAGCAGCTTGGGGCAGGCGGAAAAACTGTTTTTT
clone size: NA; D gene: TRBD1; J gene: TRBJ2-3; V gene: TRBV10-1; CDR3 protein: CASSERGRDTQYF; CDR3 DNA: TGCGCCAGCAGTGAGAGGGGGCGTGATACGCAGTATTTT
clone size: NA; D gene: NA; J gene: TRBJ2-7; V gene: TRBV19; CDR3 protein: CATSTRTAGTYEQYF; CDR3 DNA: TGTGCCACCTCGACGCGGACAGCCGGCACCTACGAGCAGTACTTC
clone size: NA; D gene: TRBD1; J gene: TRBJ2-5; V gene: TRBV19; CDR3 protein: CASSRDRRETQYF; CDR3 DNA: TGTGCCAGTAGTAGGGACAGACGGGAGACCCAGTACTTC
clone size: NA; D gene: NA; J gene: TRBJ2-4; V gene: TRBV5-6; CDR3 protein: CASSLAGGQNIQYF; CDR3 DNA: TGTGCCAGCAGCTTGGCAGGTGGCCAAAACATTCAGTACTTC
clone size: NA; D gene: NA; J gene: TRBJ2-7; V gene: TRBV7-2; CDR3 protein: CASSLGASGPYEQYF; CDR3 DNA: TGTGCCAGCAGCTTAGGTGCGAGCGGTCCCTACGAGCAGTACTTC
clone size: NA; D gene: TRBD2; J gene: TRBJ2-3; V gene: TRBV7-3; CDR3 protein: CASSSGPLAGGSGTQYF; CDR3 DNA: TGTGCCAGCAGCTCCGGACCACTAGCGGGAGGATCCGGTACGCAGTATTTT
clone size: NA; D gene: NA; J gene: TRBJ2-7; V gene: TRBV9; CDR3 protein: CASSPAGGNPYEQYF; CDR3 DNA: TGTGCCAGCAGCCCCGCCGGAGGGAACCCCTACGAGCAGTACTTC
clone size: NA; D gene: TRBD1; J gene: TRBJ1-2; V gene: TRBV20-1; CDR3 protein: CSASIGDRAFYNYGYTF; CDR3 DNA: TGCAGTGCTAGTATAGGGGACAGGGCCTTTTACAACTATGGCTACACCTTC
clone size: NA; D gene: NA; J gene: TRBJ2-5; V gene: TRBV7-2; CDR3 protein: CASSLGSGKTQYF; CDR3 DNA: TGTGCCAGCAGCTTGGGCTCGGGGAAGACCCAGTACTTC
clone size: few; D gene: TRBD1; J gene: TRBJ1-2; V gene: TRBV9; CDR3 protein: CASSSQGGGYTF; CDR3 DNA: TGTGCCAGCAGCTCGCAGGGGGGTGGCTACACCTTC
clone size: NA; D gene: TRBD2; J gene: TRBJ2-3; V gene: TRBV27; CDR3 protein: CASSLSTSGVTDTQYF; CDR3 DNA: TGTGCCAGCAGTTTATCTACTAGCGGGGTCACAGATACGCAGTATTTT
clone size: NA; D gene: NA; J gene: TRBJ2-7; V gene: TRBV2; CDR3 protein: CASSYTEQYF; CDR3 DNA: TGTGCCAGCAGTTACACGGAGCAGTACTTC